This T cell receptor (beta chain) was profiled in a study of CD8 T cells in ankylosing spondylitis. On this clonotype itself: Antigen: not known.

MiXCR, run by TCRdb on the 5' RACE reads, gives a single entry per CDR3 protein. The sample shows about 350,000 distinct CDR3 sequences, approximately 22% of them seen only once. Overall study findings and caveats: The authors found the disease-linked clones to be CD8+ and relatively rare in peripheral blood. Reactive arthritis synovial fluid and blood previously showed some of these motif variants. Seemingly characteristic of ankylosing spondylitis blood was a TCR beta motif consisting of eight highly homologous variants.

Looked up from germline, CDR1 is SQVTM and CDR2 is ANQGSEA. This CDR3 region has 12 residues. The receptor was isolated from a male donor with ankylosing spondylitis or in good health (not recorded which). J is TRBJ2-5 and V is TRBV29-1; either TRBD1 or TRBD2 may fit D (5 bases each). Sequencing input: blood, either unsorted or a sorted T cell fraction (not recorded which). CDR3 coding DNA: TGCAGTACTGAGGGGCTCCAAGAGACCCAGTACTTC. It is translated as CSTEGLQETQYF.